This T cell receptor (beta chain) was recorded in a study of blood T cells in healthy people across ages. Regarding the study as a whole: Shifts in expanded clonotypes may have been confounded by donor CMV status, which was unknown. Naive T cell percentage showed a strong correlation with the diversity of TCR beta.

Next came a second PCR, run for about 7 to 12 cycles, which used a sample-barcoded 5' primer along with a J-beta primer mix. Each CDR3 protein is one row after TCRdb ran MiXCR on the 5' RACE reads. The top ten hold around an eighth of the sample, which has some 900,000 distinct CDR3 sequences, roughly 52% seen once. With 6 bases removed from V and 0 bases from J, the gap between germline ends came to 15 bases. Germline CDR1 and CDR2: SQVTM and ANQGSEA. The CDR3 consists of 14 residues. Researchers report isolating at least 7 million PBMCs per sample. Comments on this clonotype: Its specificity is not known.

The V and J genes are TRBV29-1 and TRBJ2-7; no firm D call. This receptor was identified in a man aged 25-45 years in good health. Material for sequencing was blood. The CDR3 spells CSVLLAARSYEQYF. Here the CDR3 DNA reads TGCAGCGTCCTACTGGCGGCCCGCTCCTACGAGCAGTACTTC.